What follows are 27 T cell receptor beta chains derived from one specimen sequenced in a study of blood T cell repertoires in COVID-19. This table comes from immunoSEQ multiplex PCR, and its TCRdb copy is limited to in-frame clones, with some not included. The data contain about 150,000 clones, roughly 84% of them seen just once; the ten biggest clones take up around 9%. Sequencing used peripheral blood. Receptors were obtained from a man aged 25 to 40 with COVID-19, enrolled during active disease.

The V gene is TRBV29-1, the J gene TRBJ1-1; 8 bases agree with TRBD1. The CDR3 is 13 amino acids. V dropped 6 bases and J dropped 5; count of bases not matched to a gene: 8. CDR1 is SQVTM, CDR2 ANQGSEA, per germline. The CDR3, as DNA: TGCAGCGTCGTACAGGGGGGAGGGACTGAAGCTTTCTTT. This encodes CSVVQGGGTEAFF.

CDR3 coding DNA: TGTGCCAGCAGCTTGGATTCGGGGGGAGATACGCAGTATTTT. Translation: CASSLDSGGDTQYF. The chain uses TRBV5-8 and TRBJ2-3; 7 bases fit TRBD2. The CDR3 totals 14 residues. The V gene end was trimmed by 0 bases and the J gene end by 5 bases; junction bases not matched to a gene: 3. Looked up from germline, CDR1 is SGHTS and CDR2 is YDEGEE.

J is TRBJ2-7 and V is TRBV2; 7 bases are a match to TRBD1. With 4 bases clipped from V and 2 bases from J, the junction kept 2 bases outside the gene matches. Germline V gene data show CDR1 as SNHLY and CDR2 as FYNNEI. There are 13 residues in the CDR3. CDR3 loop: CASSGQGPYEQYF. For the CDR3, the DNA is TGTGCCAGCAGTGGACAGGGCCCCTACGAGCAGTACTTC.

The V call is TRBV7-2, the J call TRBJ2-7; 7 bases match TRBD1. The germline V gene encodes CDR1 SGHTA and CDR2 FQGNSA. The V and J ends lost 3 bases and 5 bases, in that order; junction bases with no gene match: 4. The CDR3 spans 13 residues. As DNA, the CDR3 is TGTGCCAGCAGCTTTGACAGGGTTCACGAGCAGTACTTC. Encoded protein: CASSFDRVHEQYF.

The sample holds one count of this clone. CDR3 bases: TGTGCCAGCAGCTTCAGCGGCCCTGGAAACACCATATATTTT. Its protein product is CASSFSGPGNTIYF. The V call is TRBV11-1, the J call TRBJ1-3; unclear D gene. CDR1 and CDR2 (germline): SGHAT, FQDESV (reference sequence). The V and J ends lost 3 bases and 2 bases respectively, with 8 bases between them. The CDR3 length is 14 residues.

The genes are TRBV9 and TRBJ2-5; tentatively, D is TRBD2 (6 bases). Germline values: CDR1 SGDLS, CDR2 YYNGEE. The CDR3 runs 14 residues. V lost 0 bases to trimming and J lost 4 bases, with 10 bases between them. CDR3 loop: CASSVALGGETQYF. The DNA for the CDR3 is TGTGCCAGCAGCGTAGCACTCGGGGGAGAGACCCAGTACTTC.

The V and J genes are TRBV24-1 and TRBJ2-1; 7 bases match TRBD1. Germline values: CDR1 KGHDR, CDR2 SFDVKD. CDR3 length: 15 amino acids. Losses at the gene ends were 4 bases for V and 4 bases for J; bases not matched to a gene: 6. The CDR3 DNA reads TGTGCCACCAGTGAGCCGGGACAGTCATACAATGAGCAGTTCTTC. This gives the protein CATSEPGQSYNEQFF.

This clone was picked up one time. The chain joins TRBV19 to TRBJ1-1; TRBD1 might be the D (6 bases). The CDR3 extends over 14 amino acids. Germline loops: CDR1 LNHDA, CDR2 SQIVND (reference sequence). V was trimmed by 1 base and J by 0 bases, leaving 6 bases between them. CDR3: CASSIGTVNTEAFF. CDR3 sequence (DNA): TGTGCCAGTAGTATAGGGACAGTGAACACTGAAGCTTTCTTT.

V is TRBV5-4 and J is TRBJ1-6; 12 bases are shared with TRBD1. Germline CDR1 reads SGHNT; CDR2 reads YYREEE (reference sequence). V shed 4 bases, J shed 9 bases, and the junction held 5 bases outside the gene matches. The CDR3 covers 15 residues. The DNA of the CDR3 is TGTGCCAGCAGCGCGGGACAGGGGGCTAGTTCACCCCTCCACTTT. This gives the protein CASSAGQGASSPLHF.

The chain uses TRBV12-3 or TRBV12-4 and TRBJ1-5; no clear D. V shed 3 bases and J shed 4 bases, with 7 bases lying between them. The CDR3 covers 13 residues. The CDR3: CASSLSLNQPQHF. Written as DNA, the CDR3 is TGTGCCAGCAGTTTGAGTCTAAATCAGCCCCAGCATTTT.

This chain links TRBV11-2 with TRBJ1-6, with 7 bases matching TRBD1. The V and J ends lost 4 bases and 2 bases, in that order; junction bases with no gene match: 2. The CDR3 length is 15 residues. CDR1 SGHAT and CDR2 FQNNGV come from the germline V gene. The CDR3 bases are TGTGCCAGCAGCTGGGGGACAGCCTATAATTCACCCCTCCACTTT. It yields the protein CASSWGTAYNSPLHF.

The CDR3 is CASSRTSGVNEQFF. CDR3 DNA: TGTGCCAGCAGCAGGACTAGCGGGGTAAATGAGCAGTTCTTC. The chain is built from TRBV6-5 and TRBJ2-1; 12 bases are a match to TRBD2. CDR1 MNHEY and CDR2 SVGAGI come from the germline V gene. With V trimmed by 6 bases and J by 7 bases, 4 bases remained unmatched. CDR3 length: 14 residues.

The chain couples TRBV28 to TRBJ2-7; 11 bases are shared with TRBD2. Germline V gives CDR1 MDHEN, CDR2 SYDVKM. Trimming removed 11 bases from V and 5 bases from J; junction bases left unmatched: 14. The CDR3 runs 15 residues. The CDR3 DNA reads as TGTGCCTCCTCAGGGGGTAGCGGGAGGGTCGACGAGCAGTACTTC. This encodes CASSGGSGRVDEQYF.

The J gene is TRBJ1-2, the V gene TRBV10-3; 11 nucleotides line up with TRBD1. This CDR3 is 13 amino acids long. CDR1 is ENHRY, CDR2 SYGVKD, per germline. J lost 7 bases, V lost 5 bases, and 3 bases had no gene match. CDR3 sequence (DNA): TGTGCCATCAGTAGGACAGGGGGCAGTGGCTACACCTTC. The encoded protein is CAISRTGGSGYTF.

The CDR3 sequence is CASSQARDTNTGELFF. DNA for the CDR3: TGTGCCAGCAGCCAAGCGCGGGATACGAACACCGGGGAGCTGTTTTTT. V gene TRBV4-2 combines with J gene TRBJ2-2; the D gene is possibly TRBD2 (6 bases). The CDR3 has 16 amino acids. Germline CDR1 is LGHNA and CDR2 is YNFKEQ. V was trimmed by 1 base and J by 0 bases, leaving 9 bases between them.

The CDR3 spells CAISNTGIEQFF. DNA of the CDR3: TGTGCCATCAGCAATACAGGGATTGAGCAGTTCTTC. The rearrangement links TRBV10-3 to TRBJ2-1; perhaps TRBD1 as D (6 bases). There are 12 residues in the CDR3. V shed 6 bases and J shed 9 bases, with 12 bases lying between them. CDR1 is ENHRY, CDR2 SYGVKD, per germline.

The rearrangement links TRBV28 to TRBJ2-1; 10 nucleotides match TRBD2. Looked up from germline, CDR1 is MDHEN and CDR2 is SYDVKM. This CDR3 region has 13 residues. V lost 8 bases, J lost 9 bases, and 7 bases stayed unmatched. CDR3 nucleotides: TGTGCCAGCGGTCTAGCGGGAGTGGTTGAGCAGTTCTTC. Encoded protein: CASGLAGVVEQFF.

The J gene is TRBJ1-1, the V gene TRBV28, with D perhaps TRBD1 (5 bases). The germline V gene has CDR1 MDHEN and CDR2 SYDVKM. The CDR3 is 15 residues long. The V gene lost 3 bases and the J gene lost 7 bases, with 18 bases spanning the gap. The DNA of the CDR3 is TGTGCCAGCAGTTTTGCTGCGGCAGGGCGGAGTGAAGCTTTCTTT. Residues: CASSFAAAGRSEAFF.

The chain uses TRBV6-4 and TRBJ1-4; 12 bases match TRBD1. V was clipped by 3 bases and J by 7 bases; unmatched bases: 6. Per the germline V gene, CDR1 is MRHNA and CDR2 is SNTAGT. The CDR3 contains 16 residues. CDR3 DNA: TGTGCCAGCAGTGAGTCGTTGGGACAGGGGGCTGAAAAACTGTTTTTT. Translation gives CASSESLGQGAEKLFF.

CDR3 nucleotide sequence: TGTGCCAGCAGCCTCCAGGTAGCGGGGTCCTACGAGCAGTACTTC. Its translation: CASSLQVAGSYEQYF. The chain has TRBV11-2 and TRBJ2-7; TRBD2 matches 8 bases. Looked up from germline, CDR1 is SGHAT and CDR2 is FQNNGV. The CDR3 has 15 residues. The J segment lost 1 base and the V segment lost 5 bases, leaving 7 bases of the junction unmatched.

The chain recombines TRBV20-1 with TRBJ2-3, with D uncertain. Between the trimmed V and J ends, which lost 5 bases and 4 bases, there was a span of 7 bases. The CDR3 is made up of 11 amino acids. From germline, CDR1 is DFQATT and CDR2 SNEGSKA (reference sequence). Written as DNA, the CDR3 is TGCAGTGCTCCCTCCCCAGATACGCAGTATTTT. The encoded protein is CSAPSPDTQYF.

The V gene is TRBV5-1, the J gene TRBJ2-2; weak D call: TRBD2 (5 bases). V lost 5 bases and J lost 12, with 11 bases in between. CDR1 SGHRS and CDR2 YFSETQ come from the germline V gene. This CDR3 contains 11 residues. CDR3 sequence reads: CASRNGVKLFF. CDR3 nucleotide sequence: TGCGCCAGCAGGAACGGGGTTAAGCTGTTTTTT.

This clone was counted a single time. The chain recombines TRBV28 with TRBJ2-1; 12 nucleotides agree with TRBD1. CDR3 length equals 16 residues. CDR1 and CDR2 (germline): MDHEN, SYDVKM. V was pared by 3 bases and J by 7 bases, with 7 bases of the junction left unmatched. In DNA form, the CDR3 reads TGTGCCAGCAGTTTTTACGGGGACAGGGGGCGAAATGAGCAGTTCTTC. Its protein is CASSFYGDRGRNEQFF.

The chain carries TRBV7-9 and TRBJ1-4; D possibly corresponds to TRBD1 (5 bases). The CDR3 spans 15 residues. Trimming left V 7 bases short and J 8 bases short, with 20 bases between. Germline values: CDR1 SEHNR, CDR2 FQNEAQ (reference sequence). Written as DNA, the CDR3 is TGTGCCAGCACGCAGGCAGTAGGGGAGGAGGAAAAACTGTTTTTT. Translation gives CASTQAVGEEEKLFF.

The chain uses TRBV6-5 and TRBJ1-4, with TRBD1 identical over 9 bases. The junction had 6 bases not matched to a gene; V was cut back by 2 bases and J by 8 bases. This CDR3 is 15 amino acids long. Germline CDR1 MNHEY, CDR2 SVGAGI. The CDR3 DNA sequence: TGTGCCAGCAGTTACGGGGGGACAGGGAGCGAAAAACTGTTTTTT. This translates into CASSYGGTGSEKLFF.

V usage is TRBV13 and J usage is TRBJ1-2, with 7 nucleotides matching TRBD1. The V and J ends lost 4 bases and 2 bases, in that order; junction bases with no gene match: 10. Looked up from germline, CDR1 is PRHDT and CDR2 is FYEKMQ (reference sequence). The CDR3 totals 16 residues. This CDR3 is CASSSTRQGVNYGYTF. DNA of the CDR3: TGTGCCAGCAGCTCAACCCGGCAGGGGGTAAACTATGGCTACACCTTC.

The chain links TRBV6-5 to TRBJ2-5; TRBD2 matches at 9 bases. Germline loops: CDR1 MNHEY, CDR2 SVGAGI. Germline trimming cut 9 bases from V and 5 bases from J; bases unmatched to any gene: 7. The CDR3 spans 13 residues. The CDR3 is CARGLARLETQYF. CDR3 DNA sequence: TGTGCCAGGGGACTAGCCCGACTCGAGACCCAGTACTTC.